Listed below are T cell receptor beta chains from one sample, sequenced in a study of blood T cell repertoires in COVID-19. The data were produced by immunoSEQ multiplex PCR, yet TCRdb's version contains in-frame clones alone and is incomplete. Of 170,000 or so clones in the sample, around nine tenths were seen once. Input material: peripheral blood. These receptor sequences come from a young woman who had recovered from COVID-19. Both conserved end residues are part of each CDR3. A D gene is named only where the DNA matches it firmly. Only part of the rows carry a size: once, few, many, or a class if the clone is expanded.

NA,16,NA,TRBJ2-5,TRBV5-1,CASSLEGGTAQETQYF,TGCGCCAGCAGCTTGGAGGGGGGGACGGCCCAAGAGACCCAGTACTTC
TRBD1,19,many,TRBJ1-5,TRBV5-4,CASSLAREGAWRGHQPQHF,TGTGCCAGCAGCTTGGCTCGTGAGGGGGCTTGGCGAGGCCATCAGCCCCAGCATTTT
NA,15,NA,TRBJ2-2,TRBV19,CASSRRGPPAGELFF,TGTGCCAGTAGTAGACGCGGGCCCCCCGCCGGGGAGCTGTTTTTT
TRBD2,18,NA,TRBJ2-3,TRBV7-8,CASSRSGLAGSTWDTQYF,TGTGCCAGCAGCAGATCCGGGCTAGCGGGATCCACATGGGATACGCAGTATTTT
NA,17,NA,TRBJ1-1,TRBV5-1,CASQNLEGTWLGTEAFF,TGCGCCAGCCAAAACCTTGAGGGGACTTGGTTGGGCACTGAAGCTTTCTTT
NA,13,NA,TRBJ2-5,TRBV4-3,CASSQGPGGTQYF,TGCGCCAGCAGCCAAGGCCCCGGGGGGACCCAGTACTTC
NA,15,NA,TRBJ2-2,TRBV9,CASSAITGLAGELFF,TGTGCCAGCAGCGCGATTACAGGGTTGGCCGGGGAGCTGTTTTTT
TRBD2,20,NA,TRBJ2-1,TRBV24-1,CATSDPAGTSGRRTYNEQFF,TGTGCCACCAGTGATCCCGCAGGGACTAGCGGGAGAAGAACCTACAATGAGCAGTTCTTC
NA,14,NA,TRBJ1-2,TRBV4-1,CASSQDFSTYGYTF,TGCGCCAGCAGCCAAGATTTTAGCACCTATGGCTACACCTTC
TRBD2,17,NA,TRBJ2-1,TRBV28,CASSIGTSGSGYNEQFF,TGTGCCAGCAGTATCGGGACTAGCGGGAGCGGCTACAATGAGCAGTTCTTC
NA,13,NA,TRBJ2-3,TRBV6-5,CASGQLLTDTQYF,TGTGCCAGCGGACAGCTTCTCACAGATACGCAGTATTTT
TRBD1,15,NA,TRBJ1-1,TRBV29-1,CSVDGTGVWNTEAFF,TGCAGCGTTGATGGTACAGGGGTTTGGAACACTGAAGCTTTCTTT
NA,17,NA,TRBJ2-1,TRBV4-3,CASSQDIWGILALEQFF,TGCGCCAGCAGCCAAGATATTTGGGGTATACTAGCCCTTGAGCAGTTCTTC
NA,12,NA,TRBJ2-7,TRBV2,CASGDPSYEQYF,TGTGCCAGCGGAGATCCTTCCTACGAGCAGTACTTC
NA,16,NA,TRBJ2-1,TRBV6-2/TRBV6-3,CASSYGSWEANNEQFF,TGTGCCAGCAGTTACGGGAGCTGGGAGGCAAACAATGAGCAGTTCTTC
NA,14,NA,TRBJ1-4,TRBV28,CASTPGTLKEKLFF,TGTGCCAGCACCCCCGGGACATTGAAGGAAAAACTGTTTTTT
NA,15,few,TRBJ2-2,TRBV5-1,CASSLAERITGELFF,TGCGCCAGCAGCTTGGCCGAGCGGATCACCGGGGAGCTGTTTTTT
TRBD2,15,NA,TRBJ2-3,TRBV4-2,CASSFRLAGVDTQYF,TGTGCCAGCAGCTTTAGGCTAGCGGGAGTGGATACGCAGTATTTT
TRBD1,15,NA,TRBJ2-5,TRBV28,CASRRDSRIQETQYF,TGTGCCAGCAGGAGGGACAGCCGAATCCAAGAGACCCAGTACTTC
NA,14,NA,TRBJ2-5,TRBV7-8,CASSSRIGRETQYF,TGTGCCAGCAGCTCCAGGATCGGCCGGGAGACCCAGTACTTC
NA,16,NA,TRBJ2-7,TRBV7-3,CASSPYGPDSSYEQYF,TGTGCCAGCAGCCCGTATGGGCCGGACAGCTCCTACGAGCAGTACTTC
TRBD1,15,NA,TRBJ2-1,TRBV7-2,CASSLSQGARREQFF,TGTGCCAGCAGCTTATCCCAGGGGGCGCGGAGGGAGCAGTTCTTC
NA,11,NA,TRBJ1-1,TRBV20-1,CSARVDTEAFF,TGCAGTGCTAGAGTAGACACTGAAGCTTTCTTT
NA,12,NA,TRBJ2-2,TRBV6-5,CASSYQAGELFF,TGTGCCAGCAGTTACCAGGCCGGGGAGCTGTTTTTT
TRBD2,15,NA,TRBJ2-7,TRBV9,CASSVDPSGVGEQYF,TGTGCCAGCAGCGTAGATCCTAGCGGGGTCGGGGAGCAGTACTTC
TRBD1,15,once,TRBJ1-2,TRBV14,CASSQGGQGAGGYTF,TGTGCCAGCAGCCAAGGGGGACAGGGGGCTGGTGGCTACACCTTC
TRBD1,19,NA,TRBJ2-5,TRBV11-2,CASSPWGTGAPRSQETQYF,TGTGCCAGCAGCCCATGGGGGACAGGGGCGCCCAGAAGCCAAGAGACCCAGTACTTC
TRBD1,15,NA,TRBJ1-1,TRBV5-1,CASSLGQGWNTEAFF,TGCGCCAGCAGCTTGGGACAGGGGTGGAACACTGAAGCTTTCTTT
NA,15,NA,TRBJ2-3,TRBV4-3,CASSPRVSREDTQYF,TGCGCCAGCAGCCCCCGCGTGAGTCGTGAGGATACGCAGTATTTT
NA,14,NA,TRBJ2-1,TRBV2,CASKGLLSYNEQFF,TGTGCCAGTAAAGGACTACTCTCCTACAATGAGCAGTTCTTC
NA,12,NA,TRBJ1-2,TRBV9,CASGLGGYGYTF,TGTGCCAGCGGACTAGGAGGGTATGGCTACACCTTC
TRBD2,18,NA,TRBJ2-2,TRBV4-1,CASSQDQQGLAETGELFF,TGCGCCAGCAGCCAAGATCAACAGGGACTAGCGGAAACCGGGGAGCTGTTTTTT
NA,15,NA,TRBJ1-5,TRBV7-2,CASSLVSRADQPQHF,TGTGCCAGCAGCTTAGTAAGTCGCGCGGATCAGCCCCAGCATTTT
NA,17,few,TRBJ1-1,TRBV7-9,CASSLSRPGGLNTEAFF,TGTGCCAGCAGCTTGTCCCGTCCGGGAGGGCTGAACACTGAAGCTTTCTTT
TRBD2,19,NA,TRBJ2-2,TRBV4-3,CASSQFPWGGSVGTGELFF,TGCGCCAGCAGCCAATTCCCGTGGGGCGGGAGCGTTGGAACCGGGGAGCTGTTTTTT
NA,15,NA,TRBJ2-3,TRBV5-1,CASSLVVESTDTQYF,TGCGCCAGCAGCTTGGTTGTCGAGAGCACAGATACGCAGTATTTT
NA,14,NA,TRBJ1-5,TRBV18,CASSPYTGPQPQHF,TGTGCCAGCTCACCATATACAGGGCCTCAGCCCCAGCATTTT
NA,15,NA,TRBJ1-1,TRBV6-1,CASSFSQVSGTEAFF,TGTGCCAGCAGTTTTTCCCAAGTTTCGGGGACTGAAGCTTTCTTT
NA,13,once,TRBJ2-1,TRBV4-1,CASSQAGDNEQFF,TGCGCCAGCAGCCAAGCGGGGGACAATGAGCAGTTCTTC
TRBD2,14,NA,TRBJ2-5,TRBV27,CASRPGLAPETQYF,TGTGCCAGCAGGCCGGGACTAGCTCCAGAGACCCAGTACTTC
NA,12,NA,TRBJ1-2,TRBV29-1,CSVENSNYGYTF,TGCAGCGTTGAGAACAGCAACTATGGCTACACCTTC
TRBD1,16,NA,TRBJ1-2,TRBV19,CASSIWTGGRTDGYTF,TGTGCCAGTAGTATTTGGACAGGGGGCCGCACAGATGGCTACACCTTC
NA,13,NA,TRBJ2-1,TRBV19,CASRRGGQDEQFF,TGTGCCAGTAGGAGGGGGGGCCAGGATGAGCAGTTCTTC
NA,15,NA,TRBJ2-6,TRBV6-5,CASFGVGVGANVLTF,TGTGCCAGCTTCGGCGTAGGAGTGGGGGCCAACGTCCTGACTTTC
NA,14,NA,TRBJ2-5,TRBV4-2,CASSRELGWETQYF,TGTGCCAGCAGCCGAGAACTAGGGTGGGAGACCCAGTACTTC
NA,13,once,TRBJ1-4,TRBV6-6,CASSSPWTEKLFF,TGTGCCAGCAGTTCACCCTGGACAGAAAAACTGTTTTTT
NA,15,NA,TRBJ2-2,TRBV27,CATQVSHSNTGELFF,TGTGCCACCCAGGTCAGTCACTCGAACACCGGGGAGCTGTTTTTT